This TCR beta chain is drawn from a study of blood T cells in healthy people across ages. Of note for this clonotype: Its antigen is not known.

Germline CDR1 is MGHDK and CDR2 is SYGVNS. There are 17 residues in the CDR3. V lost 0 bases and J lost 6; bases outside the gene matches: 10. The study's findings and limits: Observed TCR beta diversity per million T cells went down as age went up. This fall followed a roughly linear course with age.

The second PCR ran about 6 to 12 cycles with a sample-barcoded 5' primer and J-beta primers. All cDNA molecules were each tagged by a template-switch adaptor with 12 random nucleotides. TCRdb ran MiXCR on the 5' RACE reads and lists one entry per CDR3 protein. The profile shows roughly 1,500,000 distinct CDR3 sequences, about 31% of them singletons. The draw of peripheral blood yielded approximately 10 milliliters from each donor. Every sample had a minimum of 6 million PBMCs isolated. This clonotype was obtained from a woman aged 25 to 45 in good health. The sample consisted of blood. The V call is TRBV25-1, the J call TRBJ2-1; 8 bases line up with TRBD2. The CDR3 DNA reads TGTGCCAGCAGTGAATACGGGGCGGGGGGACGACGCAATGAGCAGTTCTTC. It encodes CASSEYGAGGRRNEQFF. The full variable domain, rest sourced from reference TRBV25-1 and TRBJ2-1, is EADIYQTPRYLVIGTGKKITLECSQTMGHDKMYWYQQDPGMELHLIHYSYGVNSTEKGDLSSESTVSRIRTEHFPLTLESARPSHTSQYLCASSEYGAGGRRNEQFFGPGTRLTVL.